The present TCR beta chain was sequenced within a study of shared clonotypes between healthy human individuals. As to this clone: Its antigen is as yet unknown.

Clones were read by immunoSEQ multiplex PCR, and TCRdb kept only the in-frame ones, dropping some. The sample holds roughly 1,500,000 clones, 98% seen once. Notes on the study in general: The expectation was that sequencing depth would affect clonotype sharing among donors. Compared with memory subsets, naive subsets generally had larger estimated richness.

Germline CDR1 is SGHRS and CDR2 is YFSETQ. This CDR3 is built from 13 residues. Trimming pared 0 bases from V and 8 bases from J, leaving 11 bases between. The TCR originated in a man under 40 in good health. The V and J genes are TRBV5-1 and TRBJ1-2; TRBD1 is a possible D gene (6 bases). Sequencing was carried out using naive CD4+ T cells sorted from blood. Documented subset: CD45RA+ positively selected. CDR3: CASSLEQGGGYTF. Written as DNA, the CDR3 is TGCGCCAGCAGCTTGGAACAGGGAGGAGGCTACACCTTC. Full variable domain (outside the CDR3, taken from reference TRBV5-1 and TRBJ1-2): KAGVTQTPRYLIKTRGQQVTLSCSPISGHRSVSWYQQTPGQGLQFLFEYFSETQRNKGNFPGRFSGRQFSNSRSEMNVSTLELGDSALYLCASSLEQGGGYTFGSGTRLTVV.